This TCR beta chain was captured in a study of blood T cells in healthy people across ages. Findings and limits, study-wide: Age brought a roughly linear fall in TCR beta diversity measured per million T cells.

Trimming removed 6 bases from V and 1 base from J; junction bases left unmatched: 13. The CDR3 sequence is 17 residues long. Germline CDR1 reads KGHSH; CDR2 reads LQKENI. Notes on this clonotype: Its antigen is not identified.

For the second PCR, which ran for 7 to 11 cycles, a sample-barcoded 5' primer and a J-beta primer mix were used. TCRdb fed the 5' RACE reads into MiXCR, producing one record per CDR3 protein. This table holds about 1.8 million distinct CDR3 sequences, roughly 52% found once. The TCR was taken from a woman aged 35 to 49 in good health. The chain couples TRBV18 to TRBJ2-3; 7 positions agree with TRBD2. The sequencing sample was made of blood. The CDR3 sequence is CASSPPLPSGGTDTQYF. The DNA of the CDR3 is TGTGCCAGCTCCCCGCCCTTACCCAGCGGGGGCACAGATACGCAGTATTTT. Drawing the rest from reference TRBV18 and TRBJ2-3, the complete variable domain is NAGVMQNPRHLVRRRGQEARLRCSPMKGHSHVYWYRQLPEEGLKFMVYLQKENIIDESGMPKERFSAEFPKEGPSILRIQQVVRGDSAAYFCASSPPLPSGGTDTQYFGPGTRLTVL.